This T cell receptor beta chain was identified in a study of CD8+CD57+ T cells in acquired aplastic anemia. Study as a whole: Healthy donor sequencing depth: 10 million to 10.8 million CD4+, some 12 million CD8+ reads. Study conclusions and caveats: Patients and controls were found to share around 30 CD8+ CDR3 sequences.

A remark on this clonotype: Its antigen is unidentified.

Germline CDR1 reads SGHTA; CDR2 reads FQGNSA. CDR3 length equals 15 residues. V dropped 2 bases and J dropped 5; count of bases not matched to a gene: 6. The template used for profiling TCR beta VDJ and CDR3 was genomic DNA. TCRdb itself ran the reads through MiXCR, one entry per CDR3 protein. The sample consists of hundreds of thousands of distinct CDR3 sequences, about two thirds of them appearing once. V and J are TRBV7-2 and TRBJ2-7, with 10 bases aligning to TRBD2. This receptor was obtained from a human donor in good health, serving as a control. Sequences were obtained from sorted CD4+, CD8+, or CD8+CD57+ T cells (not recorded which) from PBMCs. The CDR3 nucleotides read TGTGCCAGCAGCTTACTAGCGGGGGAACTCGACGAGCAGTACTTC. Protein sequence: CASSLLAGELDEQYF.